A selection of T cell receptor beta chains follows, all from one sample in a study of blood T cell repertoires in COVID-19. Using immunoSEQ multiplex PCR, the repertoire was profiled, and TCRdb retains in-frame clones only, with some absent. Of some 400,000 clones listed, 75% to 90% are singletons. The sequenced material came from PBMCs or T cells enriched from blood (not recorded which). The source of these receptors is a man younger than 45 who had recovered from COVID-19. Both conserved end residues are trimmed from each CDR3.

CDR3	V	J
ASYGGSRYEQY	TRBV12-2	TRBJ2-7
ASSLVRRGPTEAF	TRBV7-9	TRBJ1-1
ATSDATSGRETQY	TRBV24-1	TRBJ2-5
ASSLEPSGFLGDNEQF	TRBV7-2	TRBJ2-1
ASSLAGGSNTEAF	TRBV5-6	TRBJ1-1
ASSFWGGGNTEAF	TRBV27	TRBJ1-1
ASSLAFSNEQF	TRBV7-8	TRBJ2-1
ASSRAGDEQF	TRBV4-1	TRBJ2-1
ASSQGGYGYT	TRBV5-6	TRBJ1-2
SVEGLQGAIYEQY	TRBV29-1	TRBJ2-7